The entry below gives a single T cell receptor beta chain sequence along with its context. Using immunoSEQ multiplex PCR, the repertoire was profiled, and TCRdb retains in-frame clones only, with some absent. This sample has 95,000 to 150,000 clones, with about 82% found just once. The source of the sample is a study of blood T cell repertoires in COVID-19. CDR1 and CDR2 (germline): GTSNPN, SVGIG (reference sequence). V lost 4 bases, J lost 1 base, and 3 bases stayed unmatched. This CDR3 is built from 13 residues. The TCR originated in a man aged 55 to 70 with active or convalescent COVID-19. Sequenced input: peripheral blood. The chain couples TRBV30 to TRBJ1-1; 7 nucleotides align to TRBD1. CDR3 in DNA: TGTGCCTGGACCGGACAGGCGAACACTGAAGCTTTCTTT. Translation: CAWTGQANTEAFF. Full variable domain (missing parts from reference TRBV30 and TRBJ1-1): SQTIHQWPATLVQPVGSPLSLECTVEGTSNPNLYWYRQAAGRGLQLLFYSVGIGQISSEVPQNLSASRPQDRQFILSSKKLLLSDSGFYLCAWTGQANTEAFFGQGTRLTVV.